These 14 T cell receptor beta chains originate from one sample sequenced in a study of Tregs in tolerant kidney transplant recipients. Clones were read by immunoSEQ multiplex PCR, and TCRdb kept only the in-frame ones, dropping some. The sample holds more than 90,000 clones, roughly 92% seen once. The sample was CD4+ T cells from blood. Receptors originate from a human donor in good health.

V and J are TRBV18 and TRBJ1-1, with 12 positions matching TRBD1. Unmatched junction bases numbered 4, after V lost 2 bases and J lost 3 bases. Germline CDR1 and CDR2: KGHSH and LQKENI. CDR3 length equals 16 residues. The CDR3 sequence: CASSPVGQGADTEAFF. The CDR3 DNA is TGTGCCAGCTCACCAGTGGGACAGGGGGCTGACACTGAAGCTTTCTTT.

The rearrangement joins TRBV2 to TRBJ2-1, with a weak D call TRBD2 (7 bases). The CDR3 is 13 amino acids. Germline CDR1 SNHLY, CDR2 FYNNEI. The V end lost 10 bases, the J end lost 4 bases, and 14 bases lay between the germline ends. The CDR3 DNA follows: TGTGCCACGAGAGGGGGGGAATACAATGAGCAGTTCTTC. Its protein product is CATRGGEYNEQFF.

The chain joins TRBV5-1 to TRBJ2-5; 8 bases are a match to TRBD2. The CDR3 has 19 residues. V gave up 3 bases and J gave up 1 base; unmatched junction bases: 17. The V gene's germline CDR1 is SGHRS and CDR2 YFSETQ. The CDR3, as DNA: TGCGCCAGCAGCTGGCCGGGGGGGACTACCCGAACTTCCCAAGAGACCCAGTACTTC. It yields the protein CASSWPGGTTRTSQETQYF.

The rearrangement joins TRBV2 to TRBJ1-2, with 10 bases fitting TRBD1. The germline gives CDR1 SNHLY, CDR2 FYNNEI. The junction had 9 bases not matched to a gene; V was cut back by 6 bases and J by 2 bases. The CDR3 runs 16 residues. This CDR3 is CASRDSGTGANYGYTF. CDR3 sequence (DNA): TGTGCCAGCAGGGATTCCGGGACAGGGGCCAACTATGGCTACACCTTC.

This chain uses TRBV6-5 with TRBJ2-7; D is ambiguous. Trimming pared 1 base from V and 0 bases from J, leaving 10 bases between. The CDR3 has 15 residues. The germline gives CDR1 MNHEY, CDR2 SVGAGI. CDR3: CASSYYPFSSYEQYF. The CDR3, as DNA: TGTGCCAGCAGTTACTATCCGTTCAGCTCCTACGAGCAGTACTTC.

The chain combines TRBV18 with TRBJ1-5; 8 nucleotides match TRBD1. This CDR3 comprises 16 residues. The germline V gene has CDR1 KGHSH and CDR2 LQKENI. The ends lost 3 bases at V and 2 bases at J; junction bases unmatched: 6. The chain's CDR3 is CASSPGQGDRNQPQHF. Written as DNA, the CDR3 is TGTGCCAGCTCACCCGGACAGGGAGACCGCAATCAGCCCCAGCATTTT.

In nucleotides, the CDR3 is TGTGCCAGCATCGAGGGGCGGAATCAGCCCCAGCATTTT. It specifies CASIEGRNQPQHF. The V and J genes are TRBV2 and TRBJ1-5, with D maybe TRBD1 (5 bases). The V gene's germline CDR1 is SNHLY and CDR2 FYNNEI. Trimming removed 7 bases at V and 4 bases at J, with 11 bases between. The CDR3 has 13 residues. Complete variable domain (other parts from reference TRBV2 and TRBJ1-5): EPEVTQTPSHQVTQMGQEVILRCVPISNHLYFYWYRQILGQKVEFLVSFYNNEISEKSEIFDDQFSVERPDGSNFTLKIRSTKLEDSAMYFCASIEGRNQPQHFGDGTRLSIL.

The chain combines TRBV7-3 with TRBJ1-5, with 7 bases identical to TRBD1. The CDR3 covers 14 residues. Germline V gene lookup returns CDR1 SGHTA and CDR2 FQGTGA. J was trimmed by 1 base and V by 5 bases; bases with no gene match: 2. CDR3 sequence: CASSGDSSNQPQHF. CDR3 DNA sequence: TGTGCCAGCAGCGGGGACAGCAGCAATCAGCCCCAGCATTTT.

The chain has TRBV5-4 and TRBJ1-4, with a tentative D call TRBD1 (6 bases). Germline-derived CDR1 and CDR2 are SGHNT and YYREEE (reference sequence). V was pared by 1 base and J by 3 bases, with 13 bases between. The CDR3 is 16 residues long. DNA for the CDR3: TGTGCCAGCAGCTTGAAAGGGGGGACGTCTAATGAAAAACTGTTTTTT. Its protein is CASSLKGGTSNEKLFF.

CDR3 protein: CASSRLGTVNTGELFF. The DNA for the CDR3 is TGCGCCAGCAGCCGTTTAGGGACAGTTAACACCGGGGAGCTGTTTTTT. The chain is built from TRBV5-1 and TRBJ2-2, with 7 bases fitting TRBD1. Germline CDR1 and CDR2: SGHRS and YFSETQ. CDR3 length equals 16 residues. The V gene end was trimmed by 4 bases and the J gene end by 2 bases; junction bases not matched to a gene: 8. Complete variable domain (other parts from reference TRBV5-1 and TRBJ2-2): KAGVTQTPRYLIKTRGQQVTLSCSPISGHRSVSWYQQTPGQGLQFLFEYFSETQRNKGNFPGRFSGRQFSNSRSEMNVSTLELGDSALYLCASSRLGTVNTGELFFGEGSRLTVL.

The J gene is TRBJ2-1, the V gene TRBV14, with D possibly being TRBD1 (6 bases). This CDR3 has 17 amino acids. The V end lost 2 bases, the J end lost 2 bases, and 16 bases lay between the germline ends. CDR1 SGHDN and CDR2 FVKESK come from the germline V gene. CDR3 loop: CASSQLRGRVAYNEQFF. The CDR3 DNA reads as TGTGCCAGCAGCCAATTAAGGGGGAGAGTCGCCTACAATGAGCAGTTCTTC.

The J gene is TRBJ1-1, the V gene TRBV7-6; 10 nucleotides align to TRBD1. The CDR3 spans 17 residues. With V trimmed by 0 bases and J by 7 bases, 11 bases remained unmatched. CDR1 is SGHVS and CDR2 is FNYEAQ in the germline V gene. The CDR3 reads CASSLAAGGGQGSEAFF. CDR3 in DNA: TGTGCCAGCAGCTTAGCCGCAGGGGGGGGACAGGGGAGTGAAGCTTTCTTT.

The chain couples TRBV5-4 to TRBJ1-1, with D unresolved. Per the germline V gene, CDR1 is SGHNT and CDR2 is YYREEE (reference sequence). The V and J ends lost 3 bases and 1 base respectively, with 7 bases between them. The CDR3 contains 13 residues. The CDR3 DNA reads as TGTGCCAGCAGCTACGGCTCGAACACTGAAGCTTTCTTT. Translation: CASSYGSNTEAFF.

The genes are TRBV6-1 and TRBJ1-2; TRBD1 agrees at 8 bases. Germline lookup yields CDR1 MNHNS and CDR2 SASEGT. The CDR3 is made up of 14 amino acids. V lost 5 bases to trimming and J lost 4 bases; unmatched junction nucleotides: 6. The CDR3 DNA reads TGTGCCAGCAGTCGGACAGGGACGATCTATGGCTACACCTTC. This translates into CASSRTGTIYGYTF.